This entry lists 22 T cell receptor beta chains sequenced from one sample in a study of blood T cell repertoires in COVID-19. The table came from immunoSEQ multiplex PCR; TCRdb's copy has only in-frame clones and leaves some out. The sample lists 150,000 to 200,000 clones; 80% to 85% were seen once. Sequencing was done on a sample of peripheral blood. These receptors were obtained from an older man with active or convalescent COVID-19.

The chain uses TRBV7-3 and TRBJ2-6, with D possibly TRBD1 on 6 matching bases. Germline CDR1 is SGHTA and CDR2 is FQGTGA. The CDR3 runs 15 residues. Trimming stripped 2 bases from V and 1 base from J, with 6 bases between. CDR3 sequence (DNA): TGTGCCAGCAGCTTAGGGACATCTGGGGCCAACGTCCTGACTTTC. This codes for CASSLGTSGANVLTF.

The J gene is TRBJ1-1, the V gene TRBV9, with no clear D. The CDR3 sequence is 14 residues long. Trimming cost V 0 bases and J 4 bases, with 10 bases left between them. The germline CDR1 and CDR2 sequences are SGDLS and YYNGEE. The CDR3 loop reads CASSVAGIGTEAFF. The DNA of the CDR3 is TGTGCCAGCAGCGTAGCAGGCATAGGCACTGAAGCTTTCTTT.

V usage is TRBV7-2 and J usage is TRBJ1-5, with TRBD1 as a possible D gene (6 bases). Trimming cost V 1 base and J 2 bases, with 6 bases left between them. Germline CDR1 SGHTA, CDR2 FQGNSA. The CDR3 sequence is 14 residues long. DNA for the CDR3: TGTGCCAGCAGCTTAGGGGGGCGCAATCAGCCCCAGCATTTT. Protein product: CASSLGGRNQPQHF.

The chain links TRBV6-5 to TRBJ2-1; a possible D gene is TRBD1 (5 bases). The CDR3 covers 12 residues. Germline CDR1 MNHEY, CDR2 SVGAGI. Trimming took off 2 bases at V and 9 bases at J, with 8 bases between the two ends. DNA for the CDR3: TGTGCCAGCAGTTACCCCGACAGTGAGCAGTTCTTC. It yields the protein CASSYPDSEQFF.

This clone was detected only once. V usage is TRBV30 and J usage is TRBJ1-1; a possible D gene is TRBD1 (6 bases). Germline CDR1 and CDR2: GTSNPN and SVGIG (reference sequence). The CDR3 runs 16 residues. V gave up 2 bases and J gave up 3 bases, with 19 bases separating them. The CDR3 is CAWSRGLGAHHTEAFF. As DNA, the CDR3 is TGTGCCTGGAGTCGCGGCTTGGGGGCCCATCACACTGAAGCTTTCTTT.

This clone was picked up a small number of times. The V call is TRBV2, the J call TRBJ1-1; perhaps TRBD1 as D (5 bases). The CDR3 is 15 residues long. Germline V lookup: CDR1 SNHLY, CDR2 FYNNEI. Trimming pared 5 bases from V and 1 base from J, leaving 14 bases between. DNA of the CDR3: TGTGCCAGCAGTTTCCAGGGTGGTCCGAACACTGAAGCTTTCTTT. This codes for CASSFQGGPNTEAFF.

This rearrangement joins TRBV30 to TRBJ2-1, with TRBD2 identical over 10 bases. Germline assignment: CDR1 GTSNPN and CDR2 SVGIG (reference sequence). The CDR3 is 13 amino acids. V lost 1 base, J lost 7 bases, and 1 base stayed unmatched. Here the CDR3 DNA reads TGTGCCTGGAGTGGGGGACTAGCGAATGAGCAGTTCTTC. Protein sequence: CAWSGGLANEQFF.

The chain recombines TRBV15 with TRBJ2-1; 8 positions match TRBD2. Germline V gene lookup returns CDR1 LNHNV and CDR2 YYDKDF (reference sequence). The length of the CDR3 is 17 residues. Trimming took 2 bases from V and 2 from J; bases not matched to a gene: 8. CDR3 residues: CATSRRTSGSAYNEQFF. The DNA for the CDR3 is TGTGCCACCAGCAGACGGACGAGCGGGAGTGCCTACAATGAGCAGTTCTTC.

The chain has TRBV7-2 and TRBJ2-1, with 7 bases fitting TRBD1. The junction had 14 bases not matched to a gene; V was cut back by 0 bases and J by 6 bases. Germline CDR1 and CDR2: SGHTA and FQGNSA. CDR3 length equals 18 residues. CDR3 protein: CASSLAIGPTGIVNEQFF. The CDR3 DNA follows: TGTGCCAGCAGCTTAGCGATCGGTCCGACAGGGATCGTCAATGAGCAGTTCTTC.

The chain is built from TRBV18 and TRBJ2-1, with 10 bases fitting TRBD2. The V gene's germline CDR1 is KGHSH and CDR2 LQKENI. This CDR3 is 17 amino acids long. V was clipped by 5 bases and J by 4 bases; unmatched bases: 11. CDR3 residues: CASSITPSGSGYNEQFF. The DNA for the CDR3 is TGTGCCAGCTCAATCACTCCTAGCGGGAGTGGTTACAATGAGCAGTTCTTC.

This clone has only one observation. V usage is TRBV11-1 and J usage is TRBJ2-1, with TRBD2 identical over 7 bases. There are 13 residues in the CDR3. In germline, CDR1 is SGHAT, CDR2 FQDESV (reference sequence). V shed 3 bases, J shed 14 bases, and the junction held 10 bases outside the gene matches. CDR3 in amino acids: CASSFTLSGLKFF. The CDR3 nucleotides read TGTGCCAGCAGCTTCACCCTATCGGGACTAAAGTTCTTC.

The chain links TRBV19 to TRBJ1-1, with 8 bases lining up with TRBD1. The ends lost 6 bases at V and 2 bases at J; junction bases unmatched: 8. The germline V gene encodes CDR1 LNHDA and CDR2 SQIVND (reference sequence). There are 15 residues in the CDR3. For the CDR3, the DNA is TGTGCCAGTAGCCGCGGACAGGGACTTAACACTGAAGCTTTCTTT. This encodes CASSRGQGLNTEAFF.

This sequence joins TRBV12-3 or TRBV12-4 and TRBJ1-3; D gene ambiguous. This CDR3 has 12 residues. The ends were cut back, 5 bases at V and 3 bases at J, with 5 bases in the middle. CDR3 in DNA: TGTGCCAGCAGTATAAATGGAAACACCATATATTTT. Protein product: CASSINGNTIYF.

This chain links TRBV5-1 with TRBJ2-7; 11 bases match TRBD2. The V segment lost 6 bases and the J segment 4 bases; nucleotides outside the gene matches: 9. The CDR3 contains 15 residues. Germline assignment: CDR1 SGHRS and CDR2 YFSETQ. DNA of the CDR3: TGCGCCAGCACCCCGGGACTAGCGGATACTTACGAGCAGTACTTC. Protein: CASTPGLADTYEQYF.

The chain is built from TRBV7-9 and TRBJ1-1; D is ambiguous. The CDR3 covers 14 residues. Germline CDR1 and CDR2: SEHNR and FQNEAQ (reference sequence). The V end lost 1 base, the J end lost 1 base, and 7 bases lay between the germline ends. CDR3 nucleotide sequence: TGTGCCAGCAGCTTAGACGGTTGGAACACTGAAGCTTTCTTT. It is translated as CASSLDGWNTEAFF.

The CDR3 region is CSASGGLAGKTGELFF. CDR3 coding DNA: TGCAGTGCTAGTGGGGGACTAGCGGGTAAAACCGGGGAGCTGTTTTTT. This chain uses TRBV20-1 with TRBJ2-2; 12 bases fit TRBD2. The CDR3 length is 16 residues. Germline CDR1 DFQATT, CDR2 SNEGSKA (reference sequence). V lost 3 bases, J lost 5 bases, and 7 bases stayed unmatched.

V gene TRBV19 combines with J gene TRBJ2-7; TRBD2 aligns across 8 bases. V trimming: 6 bases; J trimming: 2 bases; junction bases outside the gene matches: 9. Germline V gives CDR1 LNHDA, CDR2 SQIVND (reference sequence). The CDR3 has 15 residues. CDR3 sequence reads: CASRVLSGGTYEQYF. For the CDR3, the DNA is TGTGCCAGTAGGGTTCTGTCGGGAGGGACCTACGAGCAGTACTTC.

The chain recombines TRBV18 with TRBJ2-1; the match to TRBD2 covers 9 bases. The J segment lost 6 bases and the V segment lost 3 bases, leaving 9 bases of the junction unmatched. CDR3 length: 16 amino acids. Germline V CDR1 and CDR2: KGHSH, LQKENI. CDR3 amino acids: CASSPLLAGDRNEQFF. Written as DNA, the CDR3 is TGTGCCAGCTCACCTCTACTAGCGGGCGACCGCAATGAGCAGTTCTTC.

The chain is built from TRBV27 and TRBJ1-4; D call uncertain. Trimming took off 6 bases at V and 10 bases at J, with 12 bases between the two ends. The CDR3 loop spans 12 amino acids. Germline assignment: CDR1 MNHEY and CDR2 SMNVEV (reference sequence). CDR3 DNA sequence: TGTGCCAGCAGCTCCACGGAGGGAAAACTGTTTTTT. Its translation: CASSSTEGKLFF.

J is TRBJ2-7 and V is TRBV5-1; D is undetermined. This CDR3 region has 12 residues. Germline CDR1 is SGHRS and CDR2 is YFSETQ. V lost 3 bases and J lost 1, with 5 bases in between. The CDR3 coding sequence is TGCGCCAGCAGCTCAGCGTCCTACGAGCAGTACTTC. This sequence encodes CASSSASYEQYF.

The chain joins TRBV12-3 or TRBV12-4 to TRBJ1-5; D remains unclear. Trimming cost V 4 bases and J 4 bases, with 5 bases left between them. The CDR3 is made up of 12 amino acids. CDR3 loop: CASSWSNQPQHF. The CDR3 bases are TGTGCCAGCAGTTGGAGTAATCAGCCCCAGCATTTT.

The chain combines TRBV18 with TRBJ2-1, with 10 bases fitting TRBD2. CDR3 length equals 15 residues. Germline V gene sequence: CDR1 KGHSH, CDR2 LQKENI. J was trimmed by 6 bases and V by 8 bases; bases with no gene match: 10. The CDR3 DNA reads as TGTGCCAGCCAAGCTGAGCGGGGGGGATCCAATGAGCAGTTCTTC. Its protein product is CASQAERGGSNEQFF.